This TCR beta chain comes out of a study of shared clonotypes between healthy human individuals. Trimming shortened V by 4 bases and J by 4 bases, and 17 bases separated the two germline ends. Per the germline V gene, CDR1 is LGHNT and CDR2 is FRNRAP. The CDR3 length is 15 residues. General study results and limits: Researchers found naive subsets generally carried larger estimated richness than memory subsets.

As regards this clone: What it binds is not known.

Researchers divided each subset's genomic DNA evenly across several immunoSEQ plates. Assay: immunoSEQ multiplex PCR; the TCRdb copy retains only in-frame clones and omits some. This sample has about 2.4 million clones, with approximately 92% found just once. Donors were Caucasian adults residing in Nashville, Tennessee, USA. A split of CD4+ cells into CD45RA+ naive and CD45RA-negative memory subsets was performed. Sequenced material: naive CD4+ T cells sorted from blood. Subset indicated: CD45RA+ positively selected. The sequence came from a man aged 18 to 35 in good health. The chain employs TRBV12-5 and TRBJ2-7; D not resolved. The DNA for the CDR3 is TGTGCTAGTGGTTCCTCCCTAGGGTGGGCTTACGAGCAGTACTTC. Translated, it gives CASGSSLGWAYEQYF.